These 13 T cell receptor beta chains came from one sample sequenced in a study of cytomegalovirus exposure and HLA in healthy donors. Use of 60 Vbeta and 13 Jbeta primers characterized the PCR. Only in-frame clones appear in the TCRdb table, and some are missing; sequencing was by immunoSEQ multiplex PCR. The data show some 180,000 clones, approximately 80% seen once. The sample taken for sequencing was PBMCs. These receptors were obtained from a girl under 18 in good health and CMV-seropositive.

The CDR3 bases are TGTGCCAGTAGTATTGAACCGGGACTAGCGGAGAACACCGGGGAGCTGTTTTTT. The encoded protein is CASSIEPGLAENTGELFF. The chain links TRBV19 to TRBJ2-2; 11 positions match TRBD2. Germline CDR1 and CDR2: LNHDA and SQIVND (reference sequence). V shed 3 bases, J shed 1 base, and the junction held 7 bases outside the gene matches. The CDR3 runs to 18 residues.

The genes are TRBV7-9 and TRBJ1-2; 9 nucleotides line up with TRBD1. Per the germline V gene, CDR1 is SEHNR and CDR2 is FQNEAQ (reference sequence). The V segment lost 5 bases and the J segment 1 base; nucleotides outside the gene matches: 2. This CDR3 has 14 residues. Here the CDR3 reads CASSGGQGNYGYTF. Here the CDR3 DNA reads TGTGCCAGCAGCGGGGGACAGGGTAACTATGGCTACACCTTC.

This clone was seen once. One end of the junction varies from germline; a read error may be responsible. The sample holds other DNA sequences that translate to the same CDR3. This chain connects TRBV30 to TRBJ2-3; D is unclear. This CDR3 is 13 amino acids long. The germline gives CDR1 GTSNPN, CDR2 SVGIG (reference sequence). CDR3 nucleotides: TGTGCCTGGAGTGTACTTAGCACGGATACGCAGTATTTT. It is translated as CAWSVLSTDTQYF.

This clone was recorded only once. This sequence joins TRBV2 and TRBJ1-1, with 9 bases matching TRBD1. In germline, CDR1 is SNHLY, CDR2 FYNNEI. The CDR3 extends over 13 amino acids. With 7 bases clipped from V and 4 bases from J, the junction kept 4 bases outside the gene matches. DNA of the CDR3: TGTGCCAGCAAGGGACAGGGAGTCACTGAAGCTTTCTTT. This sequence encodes CASKGQGVTEAFF.

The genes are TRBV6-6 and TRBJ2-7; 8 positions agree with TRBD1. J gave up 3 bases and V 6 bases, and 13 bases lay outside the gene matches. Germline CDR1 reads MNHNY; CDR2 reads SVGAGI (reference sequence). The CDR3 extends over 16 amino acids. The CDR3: CASSPGTGYRYYEQYF. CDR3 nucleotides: TGTGCCAGCAGCCCCGGGACAGGTTACCGCTACTACGAGCAGTACTTC.

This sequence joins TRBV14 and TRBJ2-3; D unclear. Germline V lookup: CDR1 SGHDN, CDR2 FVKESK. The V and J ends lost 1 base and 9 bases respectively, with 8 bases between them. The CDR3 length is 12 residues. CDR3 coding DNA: TGTGCCAGCAGCCAAGGTGTTAGAACGCAGTATTTT. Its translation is CASSQGVRTQYF.

The CDR3 spells CASSPYTSGNEQFF. CDR3 coding DNA: TGCGCCAGCAGCCCTTATACTAGCGGCAATGAGCAGTTCTTC. V and J are TRBV4-1 and TRBJ2-1; the match to TRBD2 covers 8 bases. This CDR3 has 14 amino acids. CDR1 is MGHRA and CDR2 is YSYEKL in the germline V gene. V trimming: 4 bases; J trimming: 6 bases; junction bases outside the gene matches: 5.

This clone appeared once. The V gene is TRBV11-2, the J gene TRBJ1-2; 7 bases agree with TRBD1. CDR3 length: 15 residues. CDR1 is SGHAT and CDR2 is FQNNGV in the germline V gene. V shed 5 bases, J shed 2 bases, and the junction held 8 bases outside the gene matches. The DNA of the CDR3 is TGTGCCAGCAGCACTCGACAGGGTTTGAACTATGGCTACACCTTC. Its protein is CASSTRQGLNYGYTF.

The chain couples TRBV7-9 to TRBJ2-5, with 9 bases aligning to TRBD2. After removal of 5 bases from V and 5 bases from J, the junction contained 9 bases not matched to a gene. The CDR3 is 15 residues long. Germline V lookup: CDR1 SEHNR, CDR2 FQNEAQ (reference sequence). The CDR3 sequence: CASSLWTSERETQYF. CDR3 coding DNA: TGTGCCAGCAGCCTTTGGACTAGCGAACGGGAGACCCAGTACTTC.

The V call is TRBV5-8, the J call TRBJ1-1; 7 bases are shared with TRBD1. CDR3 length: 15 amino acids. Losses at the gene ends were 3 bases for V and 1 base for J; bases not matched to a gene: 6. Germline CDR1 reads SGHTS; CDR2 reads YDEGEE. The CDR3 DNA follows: TGTGCCAGCAGCTCTTCACAGGGGCCGAACACTGAAGCTTTCTTT. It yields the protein CASSSSQGPNTEAFF.

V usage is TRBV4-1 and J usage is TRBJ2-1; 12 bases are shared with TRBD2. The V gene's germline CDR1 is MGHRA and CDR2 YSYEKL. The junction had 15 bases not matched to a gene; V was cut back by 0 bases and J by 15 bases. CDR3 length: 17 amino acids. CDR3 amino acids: CASSQDHATSGRRLVFF. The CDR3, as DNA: TGCGCCAGCAGCCAAGATCATGCGACTAGCGGGAGAAGGCTTGTGTTCTTC.

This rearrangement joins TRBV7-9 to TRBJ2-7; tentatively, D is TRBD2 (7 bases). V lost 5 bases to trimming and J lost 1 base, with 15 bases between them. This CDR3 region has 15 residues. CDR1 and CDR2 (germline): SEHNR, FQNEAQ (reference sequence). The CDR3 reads CASSSVAGASYEQYF. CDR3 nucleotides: TGTGCCAGCAGCAGCGTCGCGGGGGCGTCCTACGAGCAGTACTTC.

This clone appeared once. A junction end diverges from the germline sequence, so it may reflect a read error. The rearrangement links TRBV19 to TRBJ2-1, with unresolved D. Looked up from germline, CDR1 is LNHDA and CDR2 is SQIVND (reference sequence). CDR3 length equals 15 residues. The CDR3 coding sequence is TGTGCCAGTAGTATTAACCCCGTGCTAGGAAATGAGCAGCTCTTC. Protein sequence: CASSINPVLGNEQLF.